These T cell receptor beta chains were read from a single sample in a study of blood T cell repertoires in COVID-19. Produced via immunoSEQ multiplex PCR; TCRdb's table is partial and in-frame only. Of 350,000 to 450,000 clones in the sample, approximately 89% were seen once. The material sequenced was PBMCs or T cells enriched from blood (not recorded which). These receptors all come from a man aged 35-49 years in a cohort exposed to, infected with or recovered from COVID-19 (not recorded which). Both conserved end residues are part of each CDR3. A D gene is named only where the DNA matches it firmly. Clone sizes are given selectively: once, few, many, or a class where the clone is expanded.

>TRBV10-3|NA|TRBD2|TRBJ2-5
CATKLAGGETQYF
TGTGCCACGAAACTAGCGGGAGGGGAGACCCAGTACTTC
>TRBV6-5|NA|NA|TRBJ1-3
CASSYSTGLGNTIYF
TGTGCCAGCAGTTACTCGACAGGTCTGGGAAACACCATATATTTT
>TRBV3-1/TRBV3-2|NA|NA|TRBJ2-7
CASALQGKNEQYF
TGTGCCAGCGCCCTCCAGGGGAAAAACGAGCAGTACTTC
>TRBV28|NA|NA|TRBJ1-2
CASKAGLFESYGYTF
TGTGCCAGCAAGGCAGGGTTGTTTGAGAGCTATGGCTACACCTTC
>TRBV7-8|NA|NA|TRBJ1-2
CASSLSKLANYGYTF
TGTGCCAGCAGCTTATCGAAGTTAGCTAACTATGGCTACACCTTC
>TRBV5-1|NA|NA|TRBJ2-4
CASSLDLVAQGNIQYF
TGCGCCAGCAGCTTGGATTTGGTGGCCCAGGGGAACATTCAGTACTTC
>TRBV6-5|NA|NA|TRBJ2-3
CAGGGADSTDTQYF
TGTGCCGGAGGGGGGGCGGATAGCACAGATACGCAGTATTTT
>TRBV4-1|NA|NA|TRBJ1-2
CASSPPAGDGYGYTF
TGCGCCAGCAGCCCCCCCGCAGGGGATGGCTATGGCTACACCTTC
>TRBV6-5|NA|NA|TRBJ1-1
CASMDGRGGTEAFF
TGTGCCAGCATGGATGGAAGGGGAGGCACTGAAGCTTTCTTT
>TRBV5-1|NA|TRBD1|TRBJ1-1
CASSPQGALMNTEAFF
TGCGCCAGCAGCCCACAGGGGGCCCTAATGAACACTGAAGCTTTCTTT
>TRBV7-9|once|TRBD2|TRBJ2-3
CASSARLAGVADTQYF
TGTGCCAGCAGCGCCAGACTAGCGGGAGTCGCAGATACGCAGTATTTT
>TRBV6-5|NA|NA|TRBJ1-5
CASRGLGNNQPQHF
TGTGCCAGCAGGGGCCTTGGAAACAATCAGCCCCAGCATTTT
>TRBV4-1|NA|TRBD2|TRBJ2-3
CASSQDRGTNTDTQYF
TGCGCCAGCAGCCAAGATCGGGGGACTAACACAGATACGCAGTATTTT
>TRBV3-1/TRBV3-2|NA|TRBD2|TRBJ2-5
CASSQARAGPQETQYF
TGTGCCAGCAGCCAAGCTCGAGCGGGACCCCAAGAGACCCAGTACTTC
>TRBV24-1|once|NA|TRBJ2-5
CATSEAGNQETQYF
TGTGCCACCAGTGAGGCGGGTAACCAAGAGACCCAGTACTTC
>TRBV19|NA|NA|TRBJ2-1
CASKEHSYNEQFF
TGTGCCAGTAAGGAGCACTCCTACAATGAGCAGTTCTTC
>TRBV27|NA|TRBD1|TRBJ1-2
CASSRDRAYGYTF
TGTGCCAGCAGTAGGGACAGGGCTTATGGCTACACCTTC
>TRBV28|NA|NA|TRBJ2-1
CASSSTRTQFF
TGTGCCAGCAGTTCTACCCGAACGCAGTTCTTC
>TRBV18|NA|NA|TRBJ2-3
CASSPPATDTQYF
TGTGCCAGCTCACCACCAGCCACGGATACGCAGTATTTT
>TRBV28|NA|NA|TRBJ1-5
CASSPTGGGTSNQPQHF
TGTGCCAGCAGTCCAACGGGAGGCGGCACGAGCAATCAGCCCCAGCATTTT
>TRBV5-1|NA|NA|TRBJ1-5
CASSLNHGAGGQPQHF
TGCGCCAGCAGCTTGAACCACGGAGCGGGGGGTCAGCCCCAGCATTTT
>TRBV6-6|NA|NA|TRBJ1-5
CASSFKGGNQPQHF
TGTGCCAGCAGTTTCAAAGGGGGAAATCAGCCCCAGCATTTT
>TRBV11-3|NA|TRBD2|TRBJ2-1
CASSPGLALVNEQFF
TGTGCCAGCAGCCCGGGACTAGCGCTTGTCAATGAGCAGTTCTTC
>TRBV19|NA|TRBD2|TRBJ2-1
CASSIAVAGGNEQFF
TGTGCCAGTAGTATAGCGGTAGCGGGAGGTAATGAGCAGTTCTTC
>TRBV25-1|NA|TRBD2|TRBJ2-5
CASSRAGGVETQYF
TGTGCCAGCAGCCGAGCGGGAGGAGTAGAGACCCAGTACTTC
>TRBV18|NA|TRBD1|TRBJ2-3
CASGTGGIADTQYF
TGTGCCAGCGGGACAGGGGGCATTGCAGATACGCAGTATTTT
>TRBV7-9|NA|NA|TRBJ2-2
CASSPTRGRTGELFF
TGTGCCAGCAGCCCTACCAGGGGAAGGACCGGGGAGCTGTTTTTT
>TRBV2|NA|NA|TRBJ1-5
CASAQGSSNQPQHF
TGTGCCAGCGCGCAGGGTTCTAGCAATCAGCCCCAGCATTTT
>TRBV7-2|NA|NA|TRBJ2-7
CASSLATSYEQYF
TGTGCCAGCAGCTTAGCGACTAGCTACGAGCAGTACTTC
>TRBV6-6|few|TRBD2|TRBJ2-7
CASTRRMVSGLIYEQYF
TGTGCCAGCACTCGAAGGATGGTTAGCGGGTTGATCTACGAGCAGTACTTC
>TRBV27|NA|NA|TRBJ1-2
CASSPPDSYGYTF
TGTGCCAGCAGTCCTCCCGACAGTTATGGCTACACCTTC
>TRBV2|NA|NA|TRBJ2-3
CASRDSFSTDTQYF
TGTGCCAGCAGGGACAGCTTTAGCACAGATACGCAGTATTTT
>TRBV12-5|NA|TRBD2|TRBJ2-1
CASGPYGLAGDEQFF
TGTGCTAGTGGCCCCTACGGACTAGCGGGAGATGAGCAGTTCTTC
>TRBV2|NA|NA|TRBJ1-3
CASSEEGMSGNTIYF
TGTGCCAGCAGTGAGGAGGGTATGTCTGGAAACACCATATATTTT
>TRBV19|NA|TRBD2|TRBJ2-7
CASRRTSGPYEQYF
TGTGCCAGTAGGAGGACTAGCGGACCCTACGAGCAGTACTTC
>TRBV6-4|NA|TRBD2|TRBJ2-1
CASSRRGGGTYNEQFF
TGTGCCAGCAGTCGTCGGGGGGGAGGGACTTACAATGAGCAGTTCTTC
>TRBV9|NA|NA|TRBJ1-2
CASSLRGGSGYTF
TGTGCCAGCAGCCTGAGAGGAGGAAGTGGCTACACCTTC
>TRBV19|NA|NA|TRBJ2-3
CASSLLEAGDTQYF
TGTGCCAGTAGCCTTCTAGAAGCGGGCGATACGCAGTATTTT
>TRBV16|NA|NA|TRBJ1-6
CASSQLRNNSPLHF
TGTGCCAGCAGCCAATTGCGAAATAATTCACCCCTCCACTTT
>TRBV11-2|once|NA|TRBJ2-1
CASSSDWLNNEQFF
TGTGCCAGCAGCTCGGACTGGTTGAACAATGAGCAGTTCTTC
>TRBV6-1|once|NA|TRBJ2-7
CASSEGLEGPSYEQYF
TGTGCCAGCAGTGAGGGTTTAGAGGGCCCGTCCTACGAGCAGTACTTC
>TRBV5-1|NA|NA|TRBJ1-2
CASSLDGSSLAGYTF
TGCGCCAGCAGCTTGGATGGGAGCAGCCTCGCTGGCTACACCTTC
>TRBV9|NA|TRBD1|TRBJ1-5
CASSGQGVGQPQHF
TGTGCCAGCAGCGGACAGGGCGTTGGACAGCCCCAGCATTTT
>TRBV6-5|NA|TRBD2|TRBJ2-3
CASTLAGADTQYF
TGTGCCAGCACCCTAGCGGGAGCGGATACGCAGTATTTT
>TRBV3-1/TRBV3-2|NA|TRBD1|TRBJ2-7
CASSLPGTGRYEQYF
TGTGCCAGCAGCCTTCCCGGGACAGGGAGGTACGAGCAGTACTTC
>TRBV5-1|NA|NA|TRBJ2-7
CASSLEGGTGEQYF
TGCGCCAGCAGCTTGGAAGGGGGAACTGGCGAGCAGTACTTC
>TRBV10-1|NA|NA|TRBJ1-1
CASSESGGGTEAFF
TGCGCCAGCAGTGAGAGCGGGGGAGGAACTGAAGCTTTCTTT
>TRBV4-2|NA|TRBD1|TRBJ1-2
CASSRDPDRSVGYTF
TGTGCCAGCAGCCGGGATCCGGACAGGTCTGTGGGCTACACCTTC
>TRBV11-3|NA|TRBD1|TRBJ2-1
CASSQQGTLYNEQFF
TGTGCCAGCAGCCAACAGGGGACCCTCTACAATGAGCAGTTCTTC
>TRBV5-1|NA|NA|TRBJ2-7
CASSLLGGVNYEQYF
TGCGCCAGCAGCTTGTTGGGGGGAGTCAACTACGAGCAGTACTTC
>TRBV7-2|NA|NA|TRBJ2-3
CASSQLGYTDTQYF
TGTGCCAGCAGCCAACTAGGATACACAGATACGCAGTATTTT
>TRBV2|NA|TRBD1|TRBJ1-2
CASSEQGTGRYGYTF
TGTGCCAGCAGTGAACAGGGGACAGGGCGCTATGGCTACACCTTC
>TRBV30|NA|NA|TRBJ1-4
CAWEADEKLFF
TGTGCCTGGGAGGCGGATGAAAAACTGTTTTTT
>TRBV30|NA|TRBD2|TRBJ2-3
CAWSRVLAETDTQYF
TGTGCCTGGAGTCGGGTGCTAGCGGAGACAGATACGCAGTATTTT
>TRBV4-1|NA|NA|TRBJ1-5
CASSQEGGAGNQPQHF
TGCGCCAGCAGCCAAGAGGGAGGGGCGGGCAATCAGCCCCAGCATTTT